This T cell receptor (beta chain) comes out of a study of cytomegalovirus exposure and HLA in healthy donors (dated by TCRdb to the late 2010s). A note on the overall study: An earlier analysis of some 550 of the donors reported about 250 Gb of sequence data and some 120 million unique TCR beta sequences from approximately 180 million T cells. An early release covering about 600 HLA-typed donors comprised 300 to 350 gigabases of sequencing data and approximately 85 million unique TCR sequences. Of the approximately 400 genotyped donors, about 84% fell in the genetic ancestry cluster associated with self-reported Caucasian donors. The study aimed to test whether cataloging public T cell receptors could reveal signatures of past pathogen exposure. Using immunosequencing, the study profiled T cell repertoires from about 620 subjects and related those repertoires to cytomegalovirus serostatus. A separate validation cohort of over a hundred different subjects was used in addition to the roughly 700-subject first cohort. The study combined high-throughput TCR immunosequencing, statistical association of individual TCRs with disease status, and machine learning to predict cytomegalovirus infection status. To study patterns of TCR occurrence, a later analysis re-analyzed previously published TCR beta repertoires from hundreds of donors and added high-resolution HLA genotyping. In the later analysis, no new phenotypic data were used to find candidate immune exposures; instead, reliance was placed on TCR beta sequences and their occurrence across donors. To decide whether each TCR beta V gene segment behaved as functional or pseudogenic, an earlier analysis of 587 of the donors relied on high-throughput TCR beta sequencing. Donor age, sex, ethnicity and CMV serostatus were compiled alongside the repertoire data. A later genetic analysis took genome-wide SNP genotypes for 398 of the 666 donors and used that subset as a discovery cohort. Every repertoire in the discovery cohort had been generated on one and the same sequencing platform. Class I and class II HLA loci were covered by the typing at four-digit resolution. The number of typed donors differed by locus: 629-630 for A, B, C, DRB1 and DQB1; approximately 530 for DQA1; 606 for DPA1; and 400 to 480 for DPB1. A handful of DR-DQ haplotypes were treated as single units for association and clustering because of strong linkage in the cohort. Across around 400 genotyped donors of the cohort, an average of approximately 240,000 unique TCR beta nucleotide sequences per donor were sequenced, and roughly 18% of those sequences were non-productive. Overall study outcomes, separate from this receptor: Only TCR beta chains were sequenced in this cohort, and the absence of alpha or paired-chain data limited detectable features. A cluster of highly shared sequence variants was judged likely to represent a technical artifact of the sequencing pipeline. Broadly in line with IMGT annotations, most TCR beta V segments showed up in productive rearrangements about 90% or about 30% of the time in an earlier analysis of several hundred of the donors. The presence/absence analyses assumed that sequencing depth was roughly uniform across donors, and that assumption may not be true. A further reported finding was that TCR beta sequences accurately predicted the HLA-A and HLA-B alleles for most subjects in the first cohort. Strong co-occurrence of HLA alleles, especially DR and DQ, made assigning TCR associations to individual alleles difficult. The classifier was reported to diagnose cytomegalovirus status with high specificity and sensitivity in both the original cohort and the validation cohort. HLA typing was unavailable for some donors at each locus, so association tests used only the typed subset. V-gene and J-gene trimming of TCR beta chains was associated with a missense DCLRE1C variant in a later genetic analysis, and the association was replicated in an independent cohort. The study listed 150 to 200 TCR beta chains as associated with cytomegalovirus. According to a later genetic analysis, donors in an Asian-associated ancestry cluster had fewer N-insertions in productive TCRs than the approximately 650-donor mean. Most TCR sequences were observed very rarely across donors, whereas some public TCRs were present in many individuals. It was suggested by the authors that the approach could potentially be generalized to other disease states and immunological phenotypes. Some IMGT-functional V segments, including TRBV6-2 and TRBV6-3, could not be distinguished by the 87-base-pair reads and were therefore excluded. According to a later analysis, parvovirus B19, influenza, CMV and Epstein-Barr virus appeared linked to several top co-occurrence clusters. A later analysis associated about 17,000 TCR beta sequences with specific HLA alleles at a false discovery rate of 0.05. A later analysis found that most CMV-associated TCR beta chains appeared HLA-restricted, with HLA associations seemingly driven largely by CMV exposure. In a later analysis, HLA-associated TCR beta chains showed more clonal expansion and lower generation probabilities than non-associated chains that were equally common. Correlated functional status among segregating V segments might reflect linkage disequilibrium, but an unknown experimental factor could not be ruled out. Three of the identified cytomegalovirus-associated TCR beta chains were confirmed in vitro to be specific for cytomegalovirus antigens. The only immune exposure information available for the cohort was CMV serostatus. Over 15 rarely observed V segments, including chromosome 9 orphons, were excluded from the earlier analysis of some 590 of the donors because counts were too low. A later analysis found that TCR association rates varied across HLA loci, with DRB1 alleles showing the most associated TCRs and HLA-C alleles the fewest.

In total, approximately 700 healthy bone marrow donors made up the cohort. All cohort members were sampled while nominally healthy, although unrecorded immune exposures were likely present. The donor was CMV seronegative and was included in the group of a few hundred seronegative cohort members. A peripheral blood sample was collected from each donor, and TCR beta sequencing was performed on peripheral blood mononuclear cells. Genomic DNA was extracted from the blood cell samples with the Qiagen DNeasy Blood Extraction Kit. From the germline V gene, CDR1 is SGHVS and CDR2 is FNYEAQ. The CDR3 measures 11 amino acids from cysteine to phenylalanine. Only CDR3 DNA remains: 33 bases, in frame from the first base. The trim is 6 bases for V and 12 bases for J, with a gap of 12 bases between the germline ends. The protocol used for the library was the immunoSEQ multiplex PCR assay. For the multiplex PCR, a mixture combining 60 forward primers for TCR Vbeta segments and 13 reverse primers for TCR Jbeta segments was used. A multiplex PCR assay on genomic DNA amplified the CDR3 region of rearranged TCR beta genes. Amplified TCR beta libraries were sequenced as 87-base-pair reads on the Illumina HiSeq System. The authors' pipeline ran thus. A later analysis tallied 70 million to 100 million unique TCR beta chains across the 666 repertoires, and about 12 million of those chains were shared by two or more donors. To remove PCR and sequencing errors, raw reads were error-corrected and collapsed into unique sequences using a nearest-neighbor algorithm that merged closely related sequences. To assign V, D and J gene segments, CDR3 sequences were aligned to IMGT reference sequences. For a sequence to be retained, at least a six-nucleotide match to both a V gene segment and a J gene segment was required. A rearrangement was called productive if the CDR3 had no stop codons and remained in frame with V and J, and every other rearrangement was called non-productive. Following IMGT convention, CDR3 was defined as the stretch from the second conserved V-encoded cysteine up to the conserved J-encoded phenylalanine. Sequences without an unambiguous match to a single V gene segment were excluded from the earlier analysis of approximately 560 of the donors. In an earlier analysis of several hundred of the donors, V segments were called functional above 56.7% productive rearrangements and were called segregating when the between-donor standard deviation exceeded 5%. A statistical classification framework was built for diagnosing cytomegalovirus status from the catalog of TCR beta chain sequences. In a later analysis, TCR nucleotide sequences were compared against IMGT/GENE-DB human TR gene sequences so that V and J genes could be assigned. A later analysis assigned CDR3 sequences and most-parsimonious VDJ recombination scenarios with the TCRdist pipeline. In a later analysis, every TCR beta chain was defined by the combination of its CDR3 amino acid sequence and its V-gene family, and reads without a unique V-gene family were dropped. To address suspected cross-contamination and a sequencing artifact, a later analysis removed some 620 highly shared, low-generation-probability nucleotide sequences. In a later analysis, a clonal expansion index for each public chain was calculated from normalized within-repertoire ranks of inferred template counts. In a later analysis, generation probabilities were computed using a VDJ recombination model fitted to out-of-frame rearrangements, and the results were checked against IGoR. In a later analysis, hypergeometric tests were used to score TCR-TCR, TCR-HLA and TCR-CMV co-occurrence, with a repertoire-size bias correction applied to TCR pairs. False discovery rates were estimated in a later analysis by permuting HLA or CMV assignments 20 times. In a later analysis, co-occurring TCRs were grouped using DBSCAN, with TCRdist sequence similarity added in when clustering inside HLA-allele-positive subsets. Repertoires with fewer than 30,000 or more than 120,000 public chains were left out of co-occurrence clustering, as were four to six repertoires with anomalous nucleotide sharing. Entries here come from immuneACCESS through TCRdb and include only in-frame sequences with V and J called. Some clones fail to appear in such tables; in the studies checked, an unresolved V gene covers under half of the shortfall, and the cause of the remainder is unknown. D and trimming were read from the DNA, whereas the V and J calls and clone size are those reported in that table. Present in this sample are some 200,000 clones, 80% of which were seen just once. Roughly 0.65% of the sample is held by the ten biggest clonotypes.

Only a few counts were recorded for this clone. Its binding antigen is unknown. Base qualities are missing; no much larger clone stands one base away. The chain is assembled from TRBV7-6 and TRBJ2-1, with a weak D call of TRBD2 (6 bases match). This clonotype was obtained from a boy aged 5-17 years in good health and CMV-seronegative. The material sequenced was PBMCs. Read as DNA, the sequence is TGTGCCAGCAGTTTGGGGGAGGTGCAGTTCTTC. This sequence encodes CASSLGEVQFF.